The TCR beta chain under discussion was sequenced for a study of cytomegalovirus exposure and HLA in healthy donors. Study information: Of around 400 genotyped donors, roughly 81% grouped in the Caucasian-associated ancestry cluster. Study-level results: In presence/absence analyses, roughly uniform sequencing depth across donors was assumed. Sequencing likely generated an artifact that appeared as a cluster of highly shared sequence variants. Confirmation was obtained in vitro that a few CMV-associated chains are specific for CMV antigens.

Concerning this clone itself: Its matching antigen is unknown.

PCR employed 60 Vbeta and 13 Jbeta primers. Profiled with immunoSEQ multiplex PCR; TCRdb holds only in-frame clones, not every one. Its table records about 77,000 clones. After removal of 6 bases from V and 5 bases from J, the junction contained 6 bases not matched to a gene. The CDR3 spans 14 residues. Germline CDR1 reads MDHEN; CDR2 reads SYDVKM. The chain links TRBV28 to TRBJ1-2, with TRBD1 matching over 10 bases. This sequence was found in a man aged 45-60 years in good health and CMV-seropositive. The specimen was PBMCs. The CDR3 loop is CASRIPGQGYGYTF. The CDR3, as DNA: TGTGCCAGCAGAATACCGGGACAGGGGTATGGCTACACCTTC.